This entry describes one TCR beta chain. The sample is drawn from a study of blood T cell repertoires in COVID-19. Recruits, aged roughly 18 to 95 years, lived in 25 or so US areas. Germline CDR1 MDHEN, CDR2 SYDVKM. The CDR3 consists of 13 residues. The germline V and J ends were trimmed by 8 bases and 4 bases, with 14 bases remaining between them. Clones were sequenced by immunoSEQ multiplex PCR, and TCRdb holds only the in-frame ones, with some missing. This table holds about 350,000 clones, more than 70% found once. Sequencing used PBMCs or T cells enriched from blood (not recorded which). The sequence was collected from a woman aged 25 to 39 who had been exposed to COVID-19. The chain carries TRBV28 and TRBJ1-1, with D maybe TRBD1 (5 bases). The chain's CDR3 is CASSWRGATEAFF. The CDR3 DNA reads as TGTGCCAGCTCCTGGCGGGGCGCCACTGAAGCTTTCTTT.